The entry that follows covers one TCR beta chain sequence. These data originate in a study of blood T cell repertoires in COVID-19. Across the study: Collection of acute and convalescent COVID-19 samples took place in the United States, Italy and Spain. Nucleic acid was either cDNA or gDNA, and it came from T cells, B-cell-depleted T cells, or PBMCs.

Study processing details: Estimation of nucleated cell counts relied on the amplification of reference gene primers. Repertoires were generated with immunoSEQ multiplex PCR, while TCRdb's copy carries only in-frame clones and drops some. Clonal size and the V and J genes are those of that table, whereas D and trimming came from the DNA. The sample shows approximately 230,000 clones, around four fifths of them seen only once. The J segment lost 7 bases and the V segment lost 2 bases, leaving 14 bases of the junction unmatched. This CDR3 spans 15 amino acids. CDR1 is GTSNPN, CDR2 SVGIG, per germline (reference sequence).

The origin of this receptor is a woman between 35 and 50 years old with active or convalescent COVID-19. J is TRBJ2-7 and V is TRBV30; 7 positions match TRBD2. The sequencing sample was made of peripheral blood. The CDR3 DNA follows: TGTGCCTGGAGTTCAGCCAGTTCCGTGGGAGGGGAGCAGTACTTC. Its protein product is CAWSSASSVGGEQYF.